These 28 T cell receptor beta chains share one sample of origin, sequenced in a study of cytomegalovirus exposure and HLA in healthy donors. The PCR used 60 Vbeta and 13 Jbeta primers. The assay was immunoSEQ multiplex PCR, and TCRdb's table has in-frame clones only and misses some. The sample has 200,000 or so clones; 70% to 80% are singletons. The sequenced material came from PBMCs. The source of these receptors is a male donor in good health and CMV-seronegative.

This clone was detected only a few times. The chain carries TRBV6-6 and TRBJ1-2; D possibly corresponds to TRBD1 (5 bases). Per the germline V gene, CDR1 is MNHNY and CDR2 is SVGAGI (reference sequence). The V end lost 3 bases, the J end lost 8 bases, and 16 bases lay between the germline ends. This CDR3 spans 14 amino acids. The CDR3 region is CASSYDSRLYGYTF. CDR3 bases: TGTGCCAGCAGTTATGACAGTAGATTGTACGGCTACACCTTC.

The rearrangement joins TRBV5-8 to TRBJ2-7, with a tentative D call TRBD1 (5 bases). CDR3 length: 15 residues. V was pared by 4 bases and J by 2 bases, with 16 bases between. The V gene's germline CDR1 is SGHTS and CDR2 YDEGEE. CDR3 nucleotide sequence: TGTGCCAGCAGCCTCGAAGGGGCGAAGACCTACGAGCAGTACTTC. As protein: CASSLEGAKTYEQYF. The variable domain in full, with the rest retrieved from reference TRBV5-8 and TRBJ2-7, is EAGVTQSPTHLIKTRGQQATLRCSPISGHTSVYWYQQALGLGLQFLLWYDEGEERNRGNFPPRFSGRQFPNYSSELNVNALELEDSALYLCASSLEGAKTYEQYFGPGTRLTVT.

This chain uses TRBV9 with TRBJ2-1; 14 positions agree with TRBD2. The germline V gene has CDR1 SGDLS and CDR2 YYNGEE. The CDR3 runs to 18 residues. The V and J ends lost 4 bases and 2 bases, in that order; junction bases with no gene match: 8. CDR3 bases: TGTGCCAGCAGCTCCTCCGAGGGACTAGCGGGAGCCTACAATGAGCAGTTCTTC. This sequence encodes CASSSSEGLAGAYNEQFF.

J is TRBJ1-2 and V is TRBV5-7; TRBD1 matches at 8 bases. TRBV5-7 is an ORF, with its function uncertain. CDR3 length: 14 residues. The V segment lost 4 bases and the J segment 4 bases; nucleotides outside the gene matches: 6. CDR3 in amino acids: CASSPGQGSYGYTF. CDR3 nucleotide sequence: TGTGCCAGCAGCCCTGGACAGGGAAGCTATGGCTACACCTTC.

The V call is TRBV7-8, the J call TRBJ1-5; the D gene is possibly TRBD1 (6 bases). V lost 0 bases and J lost 0, with 12 bases in between. The CDR3 covers 17 residues. The germline CDR1 and CDR2 sequences are SGHVS and FQNEAQ. CDR3 sequence reads: CASSLAQIRGSNQPQHF. In DNA form, the CDR3 reads TGTGCCAGCAGCTTAGCGCAAATCAGGGGTAGCAATCAGCCCCAGCATTTT.

The chain couples TRBV5-6 to TRBJ2-7, with 7 bases that match TRBD1. Per the germline V gene, CDR1 is SGHDT and CDR2 is YYEEEE. This CDR3 comprises 15 residues. V shed 5 bases, J shed 1 base, and the junction held 9 bases outside the gene matches. The DNA for the CDR3 is TGTGCCAGCAGTCTTCGACAGGGATTGTCCTACGAGCAGTACTTC. It yields the protein CASSLRQGLSYEQYF. Full variable domain (remainder filled in from reference TRBV5-6 and TRBJ2-7): DAGVTQSPTHLIKTRGQQVTLRCSPKSGHDTVSWYQQALGQGPQFIFQYYEEEERQRGNFPDRFSGHQFPNYSSELNVNALLLGDSALYLCASSLRQGLSYEQYFGPGTRLTVT.

Note on this clone: This same CDR3 is encoded by further DNA sequences in the sample. V is TRBV29-1 and J is TRBJ1-2; TRBD1 agrees at 7 bases. The CDR3 runs 12 residues. J gave up 4 bases and V 6 bases, and 5 bases lay outside the gene matches. Germline CDR1 and CDR2: SQVTM and ANQGSEA. The CDR3 region has the DNA TGCAGCGTCCGGGACAGTGTCTATGGCTACACCTTC. Its translation is CSVRDSVYGYTF.

V gene TRBV9 combines with J gene TRBJ1-1, with 11 positions matching TRBD1. Losses at the gene ends were 8 bases for V and 5 bases for J; bases not matched to a gene: 5. This CDR3 spans 13 amino acids. Germline CDR1 is SGDLS and CDR2 is YYNGEE. The CDR3 here is CARGTGGHTEAFF. CDR3 DNA sequence: TGTGCCAGAGGGACAGGGGGGCATACTGAAGCTTTCTTT. The full variable domain, rest sourced from reference TRBV9 and TRBJ1-1, is DSGVTQTPKHLITATGQRVTLRCSPRSGDLSVYWYQQSLDQGLQFLIQYYNGEERAKGNILERFSAQQFPDLHSELNLSSLELGDSALYFCARGTGGHTEAFFGQGTRLTVV.

V usage is TRBV11-2 and J usage is TRBJ2-6; D is possibly TRBD1 (5 bases). CDR1 and CDR2 (germline): SGHAT, FQNNGV. V dropped 5 bases and J dropped 0 bases, with 11 bases sitting between them. This CDR3 has 16 amino acids. CDR3 sequence: CASSLTVPSGANVLTF. As DNA, the CDR3 is TGTGCCAGCAGCCTGACAGTTCCCTCTGGGGCCAACGTCCTGACTTTC.

This clone was recorded only once. The chain uses TRBV2 and TRBJ2-1; 9 nucleotides match TRBD2. V gave up 7 bases and J gave up 6 bases; unmatched junction bases: 10. This CDR3 region has 15 residues. Germline V gives CDR1 SNHLY, CDR2 FYNNEI. This chain's CDR3 is CASNPLSGSRNEQFF. The CDR3, as DNA: TGTGCCAGCAATCCCCTTAGCGGGAGTCGCAATGAGCAGTTCTTC.

V is TRBV9 and J is TRBJ2-3; TRBD2 matches at 7 bases. The length of the CDR3 is 13 residues. Trimming at V came to 10 bases and at J to 0 bases, leaving 5 bases not matched to a gene. Germline CDR1 is SGDLS and CDR2 is YYNGEE. CDR3 in amino acids: CAGGAGSTDTQYF. In nucleotides, the CDR3 is TGTGCCGGGGGAGCGGGGAGCACAGATACGCAGTATTTT.

This clone was counted only a few times. The genes are TRBV7-9 and TRBJ2-7; 7 bases are shared with TRBD2. Germline V gene lookup returns CDR1 SEHNR and CDR2 FQNEAQ (reference sequence). The CDR3 contains 13 residues. The junction had 3 bases not matched to a gene; V was cut back by 5 bases and J by 2 bases. The CDR3 region has the DNA TGTGCCAGCAGCCGTGGGGGGGCCTACGAGCAGTACTTC. As protein: CASSRGGAYEQYF.

V is TRBV20-1 and J is TRBJ2-7; unclear D gene. This CDR3 contains 10 residues. CDR1 and CDR2 from the germline V gene are DFQATT and SNEGSKA (reference sequence). The CDR3 loop reads CSPIFQKQYF. The CDR3 nucleotides read TGCAGCCCCATTTTTCAGAAGCAGTACTTC.

J is TRBJ1-1 and V is TRBV30; TRBD1 is a possible D gene (6 bases). CDR1 GTSNPN and CDR2 SVGIG come from the germline V gene (reference sequence). Deletions cut 8 bases from V and 1 base from J, with 11 bases between. CDR3 length: 12 amino acids. The CDR3 DNA reads as TGTGCCGGACAGCCCCAGAACACTGAAGCTTTCTTT. This translates into CAGQPQNTEAFF.

The chain combines TRBV19 with TRBJ1-3; no definite D call. The CDR3 is 16 amino acids. Germline V gene lookup returns CDR1 LNHDA and CDR2 SQIVND (reference sequence). The V and J ends lost 4 bases and 2 bases respectively, with 15 bases between them. As DNA, the CDR3 is TGTGCCAGTAGTAGGGCCGCCGACACGGCTGGAAACACCATATATTTT. It codes for CASSRAADTAGNTIYF.

This rearrangement joins TRBV7-9 to TRBJ2-7, with TRBD1 matching over 11 bases. V lost 3 bases to trimming and J lost 1 base; unmatched junction nucleotides: 2. This CDR3 contains 15 residues. In germline, CDR1 is SEHNR, CDR2 FQNEAQ (reference sequence). DNA for the CDR3: TGTGCCAGCAGCTTCGGGACAGGGGGATCCTACGAGCAGTACTTC. Amino acids: CASSFGTGGSYEQYF.

V is TRBV7-9 and J is TRBJ1-4; tentatively, D is TRBD1 (5 bases). From germline, CDR1 is SEHNR and CDR2 FQNEAQ (reference sequence). Deletions cut 0 bases from V and 4 bases from J, with 9 bases between. The CDR3 sequence is 15 residues long. This CDR3 is CASSLAQGLNEKLFF. The CDR3 DNA sequence: TGTGCCAGCAGCTTAGCCCAGGGCCTTAATGAAAAACTGTTTTTT.

This clone appeared a few times. This chain connects TRBV2 to TRBJ1-4; TRBD1 aligns across 7 bases. The CDR3 is made up of 14 amino acids. Germline-derived CDR1 and CDR2 are SNHLY and FYNNEI. After removal of 7 bases from V and 8 bases from J, the junction contained 10 bases not matched to a gene. As DNA, the CDR3 is TGTGCCAGCAAATCGGGACAGTCAATAGAAAAACTGTTTTTT. It is translated as CASKSGQSIEKLFF.

A single count supports this clone. The chain is built from TRBV30 and TRBJ2-4; TRBD1 matches at 7 bases. Germline CDR1 GTSNPN, CDR2 SVGIG (reference sequence). The CDR3 has 13 residues. The trim removed 5 bases at V and 1 base at J, leaving 2 bases unmatched. For the CDR3, the DNA is TGTGCCTGGGACAGGGACGCCAAAAACATTCAGTACTTC. Amino acid sequence: CAWDRDAKNIQYF.

The chain carries TRBV5-6 and TRBJ2-5, with TRBD2 identical over 8 bases. The V gene end was trimmed by 4 bases and the J gene end by 5 bases; junction bases not matched to a gene: 10. This CDR3 comprises 15 residues. Germline V gene lookup returns CDR1 SGHDT and CDR2 YYEEEE. CDR3 protein: CASSEYNSGTETQYF. CDR3 bases: TGTGCCAGCAGCGAGTATAATAGCGGGACGGAGACCCAGTACTTC. Using reference TRBV5-6 and TRBJ2-5 for the parts outside the CDR3, the full variable domain is DAGVTQSPTHLIKTRGQQVTLRCSPKSGHDTVSWYQQALGQGPQFIFQYYEEEERQRGNFPDRFSGHQFPNYSSELNVNALLLGDSALYLCASSEYNSGTETQYFGPGTRLLVL.

This chain links TRBV2 with TRBJ2-3; weak D call: TRBD2 (5 bases). V was clipped by 5 bases and J by 0 bases, with 6 bases between them. The CDR3 has 13 amino acids. Germline CDR1 SNHLY, CDR2 FYNNEI. CDR3 in amino acids: CASSRDSTDTQYF. The DNA of the CDR3 is TGTGCCAGCAGTCGGGATAGCACAGATACGCAGTATTTT.

In nucleotides, the CDR3 is TGTGCCAGTAGTGCGACTAGCAATATCGCAGATACGCAGTATTTT. It is translated as CASSATSNIADTQYF. The rearrangement links TRBV19 to TRBJ2-3, with TRBD2 matching 7 bases. In germline, CDR1 is LNHDA, CDR2 SQIVND (reference sequence). The CDR3 runs to 15 residues. V was pared by 5 bases and J by 4 bases, with 9 bases of the junction left unmatched.

The chain carries TRBV9 and TRBJ2-6, with 8 bases that match TRBD2. CDR3 length equals 20 residues. The germline V gene has CDR1 SGDLS and CDR2 YYNGEE. The V gene end was trimmed by 4 bases and the J gene end by 0 bases; junction bases not matched to a gene: 15. The CDR3 DNA reads TGTGCCAGCAGCCTGAGGAGAGGTAGCGGGACGAACTCTGGGGCCAACGTCCTGACTTTC. Protein product: CASSLRRGSGTNSGANVLTF.

V is TRBV5-1 and J is TRBJ2-5; perhaps TRBD1 as D (5 bases). The V end lost 5 bases, the J end lost 2 bases, and 19 bases lay between the germline ends. Looked up from germline, CDR1 is SGHRS and CDR2 is YFSETQ. CDR3 length: 16 amino acids. The CDR3 DNA reads as TGCGCCAGCAGGGTGTGGTGGGAAAAGGGGCAAGAGACCCAGTACTTC. This encodes CASRVWWEKGQETQYF.

Worth noting for this clone: The junction departs from the called germline gene at one end, perhaps through a read error. The chain employs TRBV7-9 and TRBJ2-5; D might be TRBD1 (6 bases). Germline values: CDR1 SEHNR, CDR2 FQNEAQ (reference sequence). The CDR3 has 15 residues. DNA for the CDR3: TGTTCCAGCAGCTTCTCTCGGCAGGGGCAAGAGACCCAGTACTTC. Translating gives CSSSFSRQGQETQYF.

The chain uses TRBV18 and TRBJ2-5; 7 bases agree with TRBD1. The germline gives CDR1 KGHSH, CDR2 LQKENI. The CDR3 has 17 amino acids. V was pared by 2 bases and J by 5 bases, with 14 bases of the junction left unmatched. DNA of the CDR3: TGTGCCAGCTCACCAAGAAAGGGGGCCAGGACCCAGGAGACCCAGTACTTC. Residues: CASSPRKGARTQETQYF.

The chain uses TRBV5-1 and TRBJ2-5, with 7 bases fitting TRBD1. Trimming removed 4 bases from V and 1 base from J; junction bases left unmatched: 4. This CDR3 region has 14 residues. Germline assignment: CDR1 SGHRS and CDR2 YFSETQ. CDR3 region: CASSQGGSQETQYF. The CDR3 nucleotides read TGCGCCAGCAGCCAAGGGGGCTCCCAAGAGACCCAGTACTTC.

CDR3 DNA: TGCGCCAGCAGTGAAGGCGGTAACTATGGCTACACCTTC. The encoded protein is CASSEGGNYGYTF. The chain is built from TRBV10-2 and TRBJ1-2; D not certain. The germline V gene has CDR1 WSHSY and CDR2 SAAADI. Trimming left V 3 bases short and J 1 base short, with 6 bases between. The CDR3 totals 13 residues.